The next 19 T cell receptor beta chains were all read from a single sample in a study of T cell responses to AZD1222 COVID-19 vaccine. Sequencing was performed with immunoSEQ multiplex PCR; in TCRdb, only in-frame clones are kept and a portion is missing. The repertoire has about 75,000 clones, approximately 88% of them found once; the top ten carry roughly 10%. Source: peripheral blood, taken 28 days after the second dose of the MenACWY control vaccine. Receptor source: an adult who received the MenACWY meningococcal vaccine as a control.

The rearrangement uses TRBV4-1 and TRBJ1-4; maybe TRBD1 (5 bases). V was pared by 1 base and J by 5 bases, with 11 bases between. The CDR3 spans 15 residues. Germline lookup yields CDR1 MGHRA and CDR2 YSYEKL. The CDR3 DNA is TGCGCCAGCAGCCAAGCGGGACGGCCGAATGAAAAACTGTTTTTT. It codes for CASSQAGRPNEKLFF.

This clone is a singleton in its sample. The chain employs TRBV2 and TRBJ2-1, with no clear D. This CDR3 contains 14 residues. V gave up 8 bases and J gave up 0 bases, with 11 bases separating them. CDR1 SNHLY and CDR2 FYNNEI come from the germline V gene. In nucleotides, the CDR3 is TGTGCCAGCCGAATACCGAGCTCCTACAATGAGCAGTTCTTC. Amino acids: CASRIPSSYNEQFF.

A single count supports this clone. The gene calls are TRBV18 and TRBJ1-2; D not certain. The V gene's germline CDR1 is KGHSH and CDR2 LQKENI. V lost 3 bases, J lost 6 bases, and 14 bases lay in between. CDR3 length: 14 amino acids. DNA of the CDR3: TGTGCCAGCTCACCTCGAGTCGTTCAGGATGGCTACACCTTC. It specifies CASSPRVVQDGYTF.

The rearrangement uses TRBV5-8 and TRBJ2-3; 8 bases are shared with TRBD2. CDR1 is SGHTS, CDR2 YDEGEE, per germline. The CDR3 covers 16 residues. The ends lost 0 bases at V and 3 bases at J; junction bases unmatched: 6. In nucleotides, the CDR3 is TGTGCCAGCAGCTTGGGAGGCGGGGGGAGAACAGATACGCAGTATTTT. As protein: CASSLGGGGRTDTQYF.

About this clone: This specimen includes other DNA sequences encoding the same CDR3. V gene TRBV19 combines with J gene TRBJ2-3; tentatively, D is TRBD1 (6 bases). Germline CDR1 is LNHDA and CDR2 is SQIVND (reference sequence). CDR3 length: 14 amino acids. V lost 3 bases and J lost 6, with 13 bases in between. CDR3 sequence: CASSIDRQTDTQYF. The CDR3 DNA reads TGTGCCAGTAGTATCGACAGGCAAACCGATACGCAGTATTTT.

V gene TRBV6-5 combines with J gene TRBJ2-3; tentative D call: TRBD1 (6 bases). CDR3 length equals 15 residues. Germline V gene data show CDR1 as MNHEY and CDR2 as SVGAGI. V was shortened by 2 bases and J by 5 bases, with 14 bases between the two germline ends. CDR3 region: CASSYGQGKVDTQYF. The CDR3 DNA is TGTGCCAGCAGTTACGGGCAGGGGAAGGTAGATACGCAGTATTTT.

The chain joins TRBV20-1 to TRBJ1-5; D possibly corresponds to TRBD1 (5 bases). The length of the CDR3 is 16 residues. V was cut by 3 bases and J by 0 bases, with 15 bases left in between. CDR1 and CDR2 from the germline V gene are DFQATT and SNEGSKA (reference sequence). In DNA form, the CDR3 reads TGCAGTGCTAGTTCCAGGGCAACCTTTAGCAATCAGCCCCAGCATTTT. As protein: CSASSRATFSNQPQHF.

The J gene is TRBJ2-7, the V gene TRBV4-3, with D perhaps TRBD1 or TRBD2 (6 bases each). CDR3 length equals 18 residues. Germline CDR1 is LGHNA and CDR2 is YSLEER. The V gene lost 0 bases and the J gene lost 2 bases, with 20 bases spanning the gap. This CDR3 reads CASSQDLSPWGATYEQYF. The CDR3 bases are TGCGCCAGCAGCCAAGATTTGAGCCCTTGGGGGGCGACCTACGAGCAGTACTTC.

A single count supports this clone. This rearrangement joins TRBV12-3 or TRBV12-4 to TRBJ2-1; 7 positions match TRBD1. V lost 6 bases to trimming and J lost 5 bases; unmatched junction nucleotides: 4. The CDR3 is 13 amino acids. This CDR3 reads CASSLDRNNEQFF. The CDR3 nucleotides are TGTGCCAGCAGCTTGGACAGGAACAATGAGCAGTTCTTC.

V usage is TRBV5-3 and J usage is TRBJ2-1, with TRBD2 matching 12 bases. TRBV5-3 counts as an open reading frame of uncertain function. The CDR3 loop spans 17 amino acids. V lost 0 bases and J lost 4; bases outside the gene matches: 5. The CDR3 sequence: CARSLGTSGDLYNEQFF. The CDR3 nucleotides read TGTGCCAGAAGCTTGGGGACTAGCGGGGACCTTTACAATGAGCAGTTCTTC.

This rearrangement joins TRBV2 to TRBJ2-1, with a tentative D call TRBD2 (5 bases). The CDR3 runs to 13 residues. The V and J ends lost 5 bases and 9 bases respectively, with 14 bases between them. Germline values: CDR1 SNHLY, CDR2 FYNNEI. CDR3 amino acids: CASSSRESSEQFF. In DNA, the CDR3 is TGTGCCAGCAGTAGCCGGGAATCATCTGAGCAGTTCTTC.

About this clone: Sequence at one end of the junction differs from germline and may be a read error. The chain is built from TRBV6-1 and TRBJ1-2; 9 bases agree with TRBD1. The CDR3 extends over 13 amino acids. Germline V gene sequence: CDR1 MNHNS, CDR2 SASEGT. For the CDR3, the DNA is TGTGCCAGCTGTGAACAGGGGGCGGTAGGCTACACCTTC. Protein product: CASCEQGAVGYTF.

Written as DNA, the CDR3 is TGTGCCAGCAGTGACCGAGGGACAGGGGGCTCGGGTCAGCCCCAGCATTTT. The encoded protein is CASSDRGTGGSGQPQHF. This chain uses TRBV6-2 or TRBV6-3 with TRBJ1-5, with 12 bases lining up with TRBD1. J gave up 6 bases and V 5 bases, and 11 bases lay outside the gene matches. Germline loops: CDR1 MNHEY, CDR2 SVGEGT. The CDR3 runs 17 residues.

CDR3 protein: CASSPDRESNEQFF. DNA of the CDR3: TGTGCCAGCTCACCGGACAGGGAATCGAATGAGCAGTTCTTC. This sequence joins TRBV18 and TRBJ2-1; 8 bases are shared with TRBD1. Germline values: CDR1 KGHSH, CDR2 LQKENI. The CDR3 spans 14 residues. V lost 3 bases, J lost 7 bases, and 5 bases stayed unmatched.

A single count supports this clone. The gene calls are TRBV6-2 or TRBV6-3 and TRBJ1-4; no firm D call. The V gene lost 6 bases and the J gene lost 3 bases, with 8 bases spanning the gap. The CDR3 spans 13 residues. Germline V gene data show CDR1 as MNHEY and CDR2 as SVGEGT. CDR3 DNA sequence: TGTGCCAGCAGCAGAAGCTCTAATGAAAAACTGTTTTTT. Its translation: CASSRSSNEKLFF.

V and J are TRBV6-5 and TRBJ1-5, with 7 bases fitting TRBD1. CDR3 length equals 15 residues. In germline, CDR1 is MNHEY, CDR2 SVGAGI. V lost 10 bases and J lost 1; bases outside the gene matches: 10. CDR3 in amino acids: CATNPTGFSNQPQHF. The CDR3 nucleotides read TGTGCCACCAACCCGACAGGGTTCAGCAATCAGCCCCAGCATTTT.

The chain has TRBV28 and TRBJ1-1, with D hard to call. Trimming removed 3 bases from V and 4 bases from J, with 3 bases in between. Germline CDR1 is MDHEN and CDR2 is SYDVKM. This CDR3 is 11 amino acids long. Here the CDR3 DNA reads TGTGCCAGCAGTTTGATCACTGAAGCTTTCTTT. This sequence encodes CASSLITEAFF.

The V gene is TRBV19, the J gene TRBJ2-2; no clear D gene. Trimming cost V 8 bases and J 2 bases, with 3 bases left between them. Germline V lookup: CDR1 LNHDA, CDR2 SQIVND (reference sequence). The CDR3 is 11 amino acids. CDR3 nucleotide sequence: TGTGCCAGTGAAAACACCGGGGAGCTGTTTTTT. As protein: CASENTGELFF.

CDR3 loop: CASSPDSNTGELFF. CDR3 bases: TGTGCCAGTAGTCCTGACAGTAACACCGGGGAGCTGTTTTTT. The chain combines TRBV19 with TRBJ2-2; tentatively, D is TRBD1 (5 bases). This CDR3 contains 14 residues. The V end lost 5 bases, the J end lost 2 bases, and 9 bases lay between the germline ends. Germline V gives CDR1 LNHDA, CDR2 SQIVND (reference sequence). The full variable domain, completed using reference TRBV19 and TRBJ2-2, is DGGITQSPKYLFRKEGQNVTLSCEQNLNHDAMYWYRQDPGQGLRLIYYSQIVNDFQKGDIAEGYSVSREKKESFPLTVTSAQKNPTAFYLCASSPDSNTGELFFGEGSRLTVL.